These 12 T cell receptor beta chains came from one sample sequenced in a study of cytomegalovirus exposure and HLA in healthy donors. The PCR contained 60 Vbeta and 13 Jbeta primers. Measured with immunoSEQ multiplex PCR; TCRdb has only the in-frame clones, and not every one. This table has roughly 100,000 clones, about 85% appearing once. Sequenced input: PBMCs. These receptors came from a female donor in good health and CMV-seropositive.

On this clone itself: A read error may produce the germline difference seen at one junction end. The sample holds other DNA sequences that translate to the same CDR3. The chain combines TRBV7-8 with TRBJ1-1; D not certain. Germline lookup yields CDR1 SGHVS and CDR2 FQNEAQ. This CDR3 contains 14 residues. The CDR3 region has the DNA TGTGCCAGCAGTTCAGTCCAAATGAACACCGAAGCTTTCTTT. Translated: CASSSVQMNTEAFF.

V gene TRBV2 combines with J gene TRBJ2-1; possibly TRBD1 for D (5 bases). The CDR3 spans 13 residues. CDR1 is SNHLY, CDR2 FYNNEI, per germline. V shed 2 bases and J shed 9 bases, with 11 bases lying between them. The CDR3 sequence is CASSEPRDSEQFF. CDR3 nucleotide sequence: TGTGCCAGCAGTGAACCCCGTGACAGTGAGCAGTTCTTC.

The gene calls are TRBV7-8 and TRBJ1-5; D is unclear. Germline V gives CDR1 SGHVS, CDR2 FQNEAQ. The CDR3 spans 14 residues. Between the trimmed V and J ends, which lost 1 base and 11 bases, there was a span of 15 bases. In nucleotides, the CDR3 is TGTGCCAGCAGCTTAGAGGCGCTGAGGGCGGCCCAGCATTTT. Residues: CASSLEALRAAQHF.

The chain joins TRBV10-3 to TRBJ2-7; tentatively, D is TRBD1 (6 bases). V was trimmed by 6 bases and J by 3 bases, leaving 6 bases between them. The germline V gene has CDR1 ENHRY and CDR2 SYGVKD. The CDR3 covers 11 residues. As DNA, the CDR3 is TGTGCCATCAGGGACAGCTACGAGCAGTACTTC. Its protein product is CAIRDSYEQYF.

The V gene is TRBV13, the J gene TRBJ2-3, with 11 bases fitting TRBD2. CDR1 is PRHDT, CDR2 FYEKMQ, per germline (reference sequence). The J segment lost 2 bases and the V segment lost 5 bases, leaving 6 bases of the junction unmatched. The CDR3 runs 16 residues. CDR3: CASSHRTSGYTDTQYF. In nucleotides, the CDR3 is TGTGCCAGCAGCCACAGGACTAGCGGGTACACAGATACGCAGTATTTT.

The chain carries TRBV29-1 and TRBJ2-3; TRBD1 agrees at 7 bases. Germline V gives CDR1 SQVTM, CDR2 ANQGSEA. The V gene end was trimmed by 2 bases and the J gene end by 7 bases; junction bases not matched to a gene: 6. CDR3 size: 13 residues. The CDR3 reads CSVEPLDRYTQYF. In DNA form, the CDR3 reads TGCAGCGTTGAACCCCTGGACAGGTATACGCAGTATTTT.

The chain uses TRBV2 and TRBJ2-1; the D gene is possibly TRBD2 (6 bases). V lost 5 bases and J lost 9, with 20 bases in between. Germline CDR1 is SNHLY and CDR2 is FYNNEI. The CDR3 length is 15 residues. The DNA for the CDR3 is TGTGCCAGCAGTCCAGAGCGTCCGAGGAGGGGTGAGCAGTTCTTC. This codes for CASSPERPRRGEQFF.

The rearrangement links TRBV5-1 to TRBJ2-1, with 11 bases lining up with TRBD2. Germline V gives CDR1 SGHRS, CDR2 YFSETQ. V was pared by 4 bases and J by 15 bases, with 12 bases of the junction left unmatched. The CDR3 runs to 14 residues. CDR3 in amino acids: CASSPWIAGGFPFF. CDR3 nucleotide sequence: TGCGCCAGCAGCCCCTGGATAGCGGGAGGGTTTCCGTTCTTC.

The genes are TRBV5-4 and TRBJ2-7, with a tentative D call TRBD2 (6 bases). Germline V lookup: CDR1 SGHNT, CDR2 YYREEE (reference sequence). CDR3 length equals 15 residues. The V and J ends lost 4 bases and 0 bases respectively, with 14 bases between them. CDR3 in DNA: TGTGCCAGCAGCCCAACCCTAGCGAGCTCCTACGAGCAGTACTTC. Amino acids: CASSPTLASSYEQYF.

The chain combines TRBV12-5 with TRBJ1-2; TRBD1 is a possible D gene (6 bases). V was trimmed by 1 base and J by 4 bases, leaving 10 bases between them. Germline CDR1 is LGHNT and CDR2 is FRNRAP. There are 14 residues in the CDR3. The DNA for the CDR3 is TGTGCTAGTGGTTTGGGTACAGGGTCCTATGGCTACACCTTC. Residues: CASGLGTGSYGYTF.

This clone was detected only once. This chain connects TRBV6-6 to TRBJ2-3; 8 bases are a match to TRBD2. Trimming removed 4 bases from V and 6 bases from J; junction bases left unmatched: 6. The CDR3 sequence is 14 residues long. CDR1 is MNHNY and CDR2 is SVGAGI in the germline V gene (reference sequence). CDR3 protein: CASSLSGSLDTQYF. In nucleotides, the CDR3 is TGTGCCAGCAGTTTAAGCGGGAGTTTGGATACGCAGTATTTT.

The chain couples TRBV9 to TRBJ2-7, with 9 bases lining up with TRBD1. V lost 1 base to trimming and J lost 3 bases; unmatched junction nucleotides: 2. The CDR3 is 14 amino acids. From germline, CDR1 is SGDLS and CDR2 YYNGEE. CDR3 DNA sequence: TGTGCCAGCAGCGTATCGACAGGGGGCTACGAGCAGTACTTC. Its protein product is CASSVSTGGYEQYF.